This TCR beta chain was profiled in a study of CD8 T cells in ankylosing spondylitis. This clonotype was detected only a few times. The antigen remains undetermined. Study-wide findings and caveats: It was reported that disease-linked clones were significantly enriched in matched ankylosing spondylitis synovial fluid. Relatively rare in peripheral blood, disease-linked clones were also CD8+. Seemingly distinctive of ankylosing spondylitis blood was a TCR beta motif formed by eight highly homologous variants.

The TCR beta libraries were generated through quantitative 5'-RACE incorporating molecular barcodes. TCRdb re-derived calls from the 5' RACE reads in MiXCR, one entry per CDR3 protein. The sample lists some 330,000 distinct CDR3 sequences; 8% were seen once. CDR1 SQVTM and CDR2 ANQGSEA come from the germline V gene. This CDR3 is 13 amino acids long. The trim removed 6 bases at V and 5 bases at J, leaving 5 bases unmatched. The rearrangement uses TRBV29-1 and TRBJ2-7, with TRBD2 matching over 12 bases. The clonotype was recovered from a male donor with ankylosing spondylitis. Source material: blood, either unsorted or a sorted T cell fraction (not recorded which). CDR3 protein: CSVKGLAGNEQYF. The CDR3 nucleotides read TGCAGCGTCAAGGGACTAGCGGGTAACGAGCAGTACTTC.